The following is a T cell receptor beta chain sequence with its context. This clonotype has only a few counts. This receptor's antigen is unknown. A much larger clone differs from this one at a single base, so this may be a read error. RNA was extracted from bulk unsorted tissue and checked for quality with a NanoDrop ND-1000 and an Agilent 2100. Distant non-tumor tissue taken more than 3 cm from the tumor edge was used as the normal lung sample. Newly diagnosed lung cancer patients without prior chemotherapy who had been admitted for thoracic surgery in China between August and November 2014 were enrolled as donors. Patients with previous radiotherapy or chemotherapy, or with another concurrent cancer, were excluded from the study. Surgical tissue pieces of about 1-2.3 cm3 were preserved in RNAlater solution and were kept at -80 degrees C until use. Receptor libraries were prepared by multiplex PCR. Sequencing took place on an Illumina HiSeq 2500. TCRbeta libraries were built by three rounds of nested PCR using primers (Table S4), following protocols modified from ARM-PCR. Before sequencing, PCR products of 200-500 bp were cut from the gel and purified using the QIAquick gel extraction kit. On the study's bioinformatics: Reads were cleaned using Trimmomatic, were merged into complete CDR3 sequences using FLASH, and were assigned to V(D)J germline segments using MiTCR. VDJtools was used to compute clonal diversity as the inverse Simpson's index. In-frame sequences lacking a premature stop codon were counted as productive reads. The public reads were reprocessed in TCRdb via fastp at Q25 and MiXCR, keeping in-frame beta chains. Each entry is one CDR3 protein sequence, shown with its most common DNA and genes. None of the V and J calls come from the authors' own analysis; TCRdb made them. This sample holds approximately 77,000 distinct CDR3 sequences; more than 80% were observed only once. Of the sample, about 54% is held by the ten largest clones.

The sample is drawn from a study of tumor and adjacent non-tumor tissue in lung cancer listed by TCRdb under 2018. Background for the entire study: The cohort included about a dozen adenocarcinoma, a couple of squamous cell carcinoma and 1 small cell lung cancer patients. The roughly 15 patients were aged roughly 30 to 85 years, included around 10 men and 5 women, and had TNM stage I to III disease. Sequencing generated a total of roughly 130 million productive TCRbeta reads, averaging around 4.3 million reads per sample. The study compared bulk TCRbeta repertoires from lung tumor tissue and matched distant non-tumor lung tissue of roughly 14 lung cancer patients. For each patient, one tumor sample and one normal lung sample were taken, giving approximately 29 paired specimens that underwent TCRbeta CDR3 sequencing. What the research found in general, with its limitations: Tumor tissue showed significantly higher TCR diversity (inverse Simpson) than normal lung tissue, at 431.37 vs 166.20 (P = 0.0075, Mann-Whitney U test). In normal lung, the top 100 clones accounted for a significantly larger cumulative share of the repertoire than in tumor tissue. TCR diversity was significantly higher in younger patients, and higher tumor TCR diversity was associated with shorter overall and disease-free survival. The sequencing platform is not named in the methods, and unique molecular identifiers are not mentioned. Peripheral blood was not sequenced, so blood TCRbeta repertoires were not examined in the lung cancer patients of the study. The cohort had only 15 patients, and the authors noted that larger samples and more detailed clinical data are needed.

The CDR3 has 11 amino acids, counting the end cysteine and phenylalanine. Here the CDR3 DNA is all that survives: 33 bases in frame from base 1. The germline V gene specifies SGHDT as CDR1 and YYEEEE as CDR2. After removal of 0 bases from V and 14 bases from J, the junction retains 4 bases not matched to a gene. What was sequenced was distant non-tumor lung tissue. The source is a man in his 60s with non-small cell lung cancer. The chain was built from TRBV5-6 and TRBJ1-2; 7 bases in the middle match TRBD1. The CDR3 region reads CASSLGQGDTF. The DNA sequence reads TGTGCCAGCAGCTTGGGACAGGGAGATACCTTC. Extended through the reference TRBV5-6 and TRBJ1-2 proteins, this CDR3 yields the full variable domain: DAGVTQSPTHLIKTRGQQVTLRCSPKSGHDTVSWYQQALGQGPQFIFQYYEEEERQRGNFPDRFSGHQFPNYSSELNVNALLLGDSALYLCASSLGQGDTFGSGTRLTVV.